This T cell receptor beta chain is from a study of spatial heterogeneity in lung cancer. TCRdb reprocessed the 5' RACE reads with MiXCR, giving one entry per CDR3 protein. Of 55,000 to 70,000 distinct CDR3 sequences in the sample, under 7.5% were seen once. This clonotype was observed many times. This CDR3 region has 15 residues. CDR1 is MDHEN and CDR2 is SYDVKM in the germline V gene. Unmatched junction bases numbered 8, after V lost 4 bases and J lost 6 bases. Time point specified: sample taken at primary tumor resection. The specimen was PBMCs, collected at surgery. The rearrangement links TRBV28 to TRBJ2-1; TRBD1 matches at 8 bases. The sequence came from a female donor with early-stage non-small cell lung cancer. The CDR3: CASSSPGGRVNEQFF. DNA for the CDR3: TGTGCCAGCAGTTCCCCAGGGGGCCGTGTCAATGAGCAGTTCTTC.